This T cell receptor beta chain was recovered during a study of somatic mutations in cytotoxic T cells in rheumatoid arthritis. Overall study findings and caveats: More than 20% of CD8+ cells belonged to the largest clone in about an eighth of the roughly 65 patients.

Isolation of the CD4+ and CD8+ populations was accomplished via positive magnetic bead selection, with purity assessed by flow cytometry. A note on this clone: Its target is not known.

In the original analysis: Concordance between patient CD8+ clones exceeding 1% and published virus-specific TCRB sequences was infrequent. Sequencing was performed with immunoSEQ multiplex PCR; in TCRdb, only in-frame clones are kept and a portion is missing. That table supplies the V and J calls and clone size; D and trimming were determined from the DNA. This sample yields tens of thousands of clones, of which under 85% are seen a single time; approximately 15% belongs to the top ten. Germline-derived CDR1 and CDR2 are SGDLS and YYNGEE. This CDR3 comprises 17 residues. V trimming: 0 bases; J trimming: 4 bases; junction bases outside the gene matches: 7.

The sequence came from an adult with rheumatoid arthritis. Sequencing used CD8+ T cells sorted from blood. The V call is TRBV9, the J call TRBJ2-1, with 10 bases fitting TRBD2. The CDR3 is CASSVGSGRTTYNEQFF. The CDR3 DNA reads TGTGCCAGCAGCGTAGGTAGCGGGAGGACCACATACAATGAGCAGTTCTTC.